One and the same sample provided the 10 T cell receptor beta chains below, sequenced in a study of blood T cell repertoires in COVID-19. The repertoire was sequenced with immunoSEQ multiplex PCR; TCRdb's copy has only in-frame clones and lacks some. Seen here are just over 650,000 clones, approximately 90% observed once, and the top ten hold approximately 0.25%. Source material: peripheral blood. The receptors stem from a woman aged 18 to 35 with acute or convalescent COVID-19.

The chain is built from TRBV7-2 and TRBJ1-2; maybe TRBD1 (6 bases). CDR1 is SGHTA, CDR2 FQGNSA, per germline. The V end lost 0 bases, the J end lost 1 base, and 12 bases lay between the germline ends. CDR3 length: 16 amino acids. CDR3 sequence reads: CASSLASAGDNYGYTF. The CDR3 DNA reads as TGTGCCAGCAGCTTAGCGTCCGCAGGGGATAACTATGGCTACACCTTC. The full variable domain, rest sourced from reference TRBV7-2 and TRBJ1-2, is GAGVSQSPSNKVTEKGKDVELRCDPISGHTALYWYRQSLGQGLEFLIYFQGNSAPDKSGLPSDRFSAERTGGSVSTLTIQRTQQEDSAVYLCASSLASAGDNYGYTFGSGTRLTVV.

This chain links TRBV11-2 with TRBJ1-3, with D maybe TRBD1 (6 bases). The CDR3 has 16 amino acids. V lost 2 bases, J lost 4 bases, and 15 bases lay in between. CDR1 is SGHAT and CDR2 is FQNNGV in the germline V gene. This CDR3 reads CASSLRPRGGGNTIYF. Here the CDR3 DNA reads TGTGCCAGCAGCTTACGTCCCAGGGGCGGCGGAAACACCATATATTTT.

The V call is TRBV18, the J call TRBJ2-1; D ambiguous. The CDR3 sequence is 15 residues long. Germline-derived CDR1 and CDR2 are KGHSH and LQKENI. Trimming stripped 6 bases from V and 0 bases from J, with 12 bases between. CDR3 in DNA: TGTGCCAGCTCTGAGGTTAGGAGCTCCTACAATGAGCAGTTCTTC. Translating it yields CASSEVRSSYNEQFF.

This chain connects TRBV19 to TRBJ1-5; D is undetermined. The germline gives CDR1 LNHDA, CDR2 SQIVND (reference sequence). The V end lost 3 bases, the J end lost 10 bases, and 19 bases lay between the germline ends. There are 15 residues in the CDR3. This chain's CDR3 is CASSIWARRSEPQHF. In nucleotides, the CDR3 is TGTGCCAGTAGTATTTGGGCGCGGAGGAGCGAACCCCAGCATTTT.

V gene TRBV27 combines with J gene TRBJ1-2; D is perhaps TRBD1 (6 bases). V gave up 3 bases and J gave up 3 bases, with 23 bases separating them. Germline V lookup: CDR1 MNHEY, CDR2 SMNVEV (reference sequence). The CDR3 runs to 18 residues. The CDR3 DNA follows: TGTGCCAGCAGTTTTAGGTCGTCAGGGGTTAGGCGCGACTATGGCTACACCTTC. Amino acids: CASSFRSSGVRRDYGYTF.

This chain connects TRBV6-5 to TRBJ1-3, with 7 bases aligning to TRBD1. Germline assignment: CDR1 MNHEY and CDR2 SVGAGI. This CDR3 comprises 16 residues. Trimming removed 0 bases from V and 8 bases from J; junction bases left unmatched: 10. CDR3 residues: CASSYSKGAGVDTIYF. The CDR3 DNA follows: TGTGCCAGCAGTTACTCGAAGGGGGCAGGGGTTGACACCATATATTTT.

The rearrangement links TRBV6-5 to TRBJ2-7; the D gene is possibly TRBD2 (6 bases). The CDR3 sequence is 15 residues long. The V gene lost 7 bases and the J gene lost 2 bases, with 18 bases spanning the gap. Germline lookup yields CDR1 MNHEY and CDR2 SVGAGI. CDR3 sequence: CASNYRDRGTYEQYF. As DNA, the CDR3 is TGTGCCAGCAACTACCGGGACCGGGGGACCTACGAGCAGTACTTC.

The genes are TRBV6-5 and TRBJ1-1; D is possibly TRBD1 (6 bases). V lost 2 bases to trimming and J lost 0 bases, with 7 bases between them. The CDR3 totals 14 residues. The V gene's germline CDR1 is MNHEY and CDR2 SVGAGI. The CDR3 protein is CASSYNRVNTEAFF. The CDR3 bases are TGTGCCAGCAGTTACAACAGGGTGAACACTGAAGCTTTCTTT.

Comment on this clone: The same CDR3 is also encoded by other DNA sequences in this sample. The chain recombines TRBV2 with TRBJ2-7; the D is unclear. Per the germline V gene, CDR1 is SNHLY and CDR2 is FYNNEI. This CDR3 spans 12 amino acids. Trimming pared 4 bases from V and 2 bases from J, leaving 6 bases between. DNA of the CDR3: TGTGCCAGCAGTGCCGGTACCTACGAGCAGTACTTC. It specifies CASSAGTYEQYF.

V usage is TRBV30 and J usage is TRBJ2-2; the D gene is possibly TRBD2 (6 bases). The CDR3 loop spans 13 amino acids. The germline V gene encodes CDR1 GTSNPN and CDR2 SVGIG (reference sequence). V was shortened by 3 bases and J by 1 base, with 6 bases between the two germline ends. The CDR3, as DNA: TGTGCCTGGAGAGCGGGGAACACCGGGGAGCTGTTTTTT. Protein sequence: CAWRAGNTGELFF.